The TCR beta chain described here comes from a study of tumor-infiltrating lymphocytes in primary liver carcinoma. Study summary: Ages ranged from 30 to 69, with HCC or mixed HCC-cholangiocarcinoma.

A constant-region primer served to make TCR beta cDNA from about 490 ng total RNA. Three nested multiplex PCR rounds of slightly modified ARM-PCR generated TCR beta libraries. TRBV1-TRBV30 forward primers and a C-beta reverse primer were used in the first two PCR rounds, which each ran for approximately 10 cycles. TCRdb used MiXCR to reprocess the multiplex PCR reads, holding one entry per CDR3 protein. The sample records approximately 53,000 distinct CDR3 sequences, around 77% being singletons. The study's findings and limits: Tumor-adjacent and tumor-blood pairs overlapped less than tumor region pairs did.

Between 20 and 30 mg of unsorted bulk tissue served as the source from which RNA and DNA were co-extracted. Surgical resection was used to treat these primary liver carcinoma patients. Five distinct regions per tumor were sampled. V lost 4 bases, J lost 5 bases, and 6 bases lay in between. Germline CDR1 reads SGHRS; CDR2 reads YFSETQ. CDR3 length: 11 amino acids. Ten or more counts support this clonotype. Its antigen remains unidentified. The source material was liver tumor tissue from sampling region 5. As to subset: tumor region T5, tumor centre. The sequence was obtained from a man aged 40-49 years with primary liver carcinoma and hepatitis B virus infection. The rearrangement joins TRBV5-1 to TRBJ2-5; D is uncertain. For the CDR3, the DNA is TGCGCCAGCAGCGCAGAGGAGACCCAGTACTTC. Translation: CASSAEETQYF.